The rows below give T cell receptor beta chains drawn from one sample of a study of T cell responses to AZD1222 COVID-19 vaccine. Sequenced by immunoSEQ multiplex PCR; TCRdb stores in-frame clones only, minus some. This sample has 90,000 to 100,000 clones, with approximately 90% found just once. Sequences were derived from peripheral blood, sampled on day 0 of AZD1222 vaccination. These receptors all stem from an adult in good health. The CDR3 runs from the conserved cysteine through the conserved F or W. A clone size is listed for some rows: how often the clone was seen (once, few, many), or a class if it is expanded.

J gene,clone size,V gene,CDR3 protein
TRBJ1-1,.,TRBV19,CASSGDRGHSTEAFF
TRBJ2-5,.,TRBV5-1,CASSPGLAGGGETQYF
TRBJ2-1,.,TRBV19,CASSTFWDTYNEQFF
TRBJ1-5,.,TRBV19,CASSIPTGRRYSNQPQHF
TRBJ2-1,.,TRBV4-1,CASSPLIHNEQFF
TRBJ1-1,.,TRBV5-1,CASSSGTASSGTEAFF
TRBJ1-5,.,TRBV4-1,CASSQKGDFSNQPQHF
TRBJ2-2,once,TRBV28,CASSSSRLAGAETGELFF
TRBJ1-5,.,TRBV28,CASSLLGPHANSNQPQHF
TRBJ1-1,once,TRBV19,CASSIPYLGRNTEAFF
TRBJ1-2,.,TRBV18,CASSPTGQTSYGYTF
TRBJ1-2,few,TRBV7-9,CASSPAGGLPYGYTF
TRBJ1-2,once,TRBV28,CASSSVRYGYTF
TRBJ1-5,.,TRBV19,CASSIRGTGGNQPQHF
TRBJ1-6,once,TRBV6-5,CASMRQSYSPLHF
TRBJ1-2,.,TRBV28,CASSRTRWGAGGYTF
TRBJ1-2,.,TRBV6-5,CASSSDRGQRGYTF
TRBJ1-6,.,TRBV4-3,CASSQDFGYNSPLHF
TRBJ2-7,.,TRBV9,CASSVDSLADISYEQYF
TRBJ1-4,many,TRBV7-9,CASSSRQDTNEKLFF
TRBJ1-1,.,TRBV5-5,CASSFAHRGLTEAFF
TRBJ1-3,.,TRBV5-4,CASSLTGPEGNTIYF
TRBJ1-4,.,TRBV9,CASSVTGSTNEKLFF
TRBJ2-7,.,TRBV10-3,CAISDRDASLEQYF
TRBJ2-2,.,TRBV5-1,CASRWQGVYTGELFF
TRBJ2-1,.,TRBV4-3,CASSQDRLAGTINNEQFF
TRBJ2-6,.,TRBV30,CAWARRLSGANVLTF
TRBJ1-2,once,TRBV7-3,CASSLNPQKDGYTF
TRBJ1-4,.,TRBV4-1,CASSQDFLTDTNEKLFF
TRBJ1-4,.,TRBV5-6,CASSVRTDPNEKLFF
TRBJ2-7,.,TRBV11-2,CASSYYLGAYEQYF
TRBJ2-1,.,TRBV10-3,CATKATGQGYNEQFF
TRBJ2-1,.,TRBV28,CASSLLGEQFF
TRBJ1-1,.,TRBV28,CASPPVGQLNTEAFF
TRBJ2-7,.,TRBV6-4,CASRDTTLSYEQYF
TRBJ2-3,.,TRBV7-3,CASSSRPSGIADTQYF
TRBJ1-1,once,TRBV30,CAWSVSENTEAFF
TRBJ1-5,.,TRBV9,CASNRGDNQPQHF
TRBJ1-2,once,TRBV5-4,CASSLQGQGAEGYTF
TRBJ2-7,few,TRBV7-9,CASSTGQGGFYEQYF
TRBJ2-7,.,TRBV27,CASSLRAHSYEQYF
TRBJ2-1,.,TRBV6-2/TRBV6-3,CASSYRLGSYNEQFF
TRBJ2-7,.,TRBV7-8,CASSQPGQNYEQYF
TRBJ2-1,.,TRBV15,CATSPPFRDNEQFF
TRBJ2-1,.,TRBV7-3,CASSAWAGGPYEQFF
TRBJ2-7,once,TRBV2,CASMSRYPYEQYF
TRBJ2-1,.,TRBV30,CAWTSGVYNEQFF
TRBJ2-5,.,TRBV27,CASSRGVVLAGKETQYF
TRBJ1-6,.,TRBV30,CAFRATINSPLHF
TRBJ2-7,.,TRBV7-9,CASSLEQGRDRAPYEQYF
TRBJ2-1,.,TRBV27,CASSYLPKGRNEQFF
TRBJ1-1,.,TRBV5-1,CASSPVQGMNTEAFF
TRBJ2-3,.,TRBV2,CASREELAGVVDTQYF
TRBJ1-5,.,TRBV19,CASSMAGISNQPQHF
TRBJ1-1,.,TRBV11-2,CASSRVGTLNTEAFF
TRBJ1-3,.,TRBV7-9,CASSQGRTGRSRGNTIYF
TRBJ1-2,many,TRBV19,CASSRLGEESYGYTF
TRBJ1-6,.,TRBV27,CASRSMSSYNSPLHF
TRBJ2-1,.,TRBV7-3,CASSPNSNRYNEQFF
TRBJ1-3,.,TRBV12-3/TRBV12-4,CASTRTSGNTIYF